The clone carrying this T cell receptor (beta chain) has only a few counts. The source of the sample is a study of blood T cells in healthy people across ages. About the study: Researchers report that template switching captured about one barcoded beta molecule per two T cells.

Germline V gene data show CDR1 as SEHNR and CDR2 as FQNEAQ (reference sequence). Unmatched junction bases numbered 6, after V lost 1 base and J lost 11 bases. This CDR3 has 13 residues. Together with a sample-barcoded 5' primer, a J-beta primer mix was included in a second PCR lasting about 6 to 12 cycles. Tags on each cDNA molecule came from a template-switch adaptor with 12 random nucleotides. TCRdb reanalysed the 5' RACE reads using MiXCR and keeps one entry per CDR3 protein. The profile covers about 1.7 million distinct CDR3 sequences, with roughly 27% appearing a single time and roughly 8% taken by the ten largest.

The sequenced sample was blood. V and J are TRBV7-9 and TRBJ1-1, with TRBD1 matching 8 bases. This receptor was obtained from a young woman in good health. The CDR3 nucleotides are TGTGCCAGCAGCTTAGAGGAGACAGGGGACGCTTTCTTT. Its protein is CASSLEETGDAFF.